The sample holds many counts of the clone carrying this TCR beta chain. What it binds is unknown. Sample-barcoded 5' priming and a J-beta primer mix drove a second PCR of about 7 to 11 cycles. TCRdb re-called the 5' RACE reads with MiXCR, one entry per CDR3 protein. The sample consists of over 950,000 distinct CDR3 sequences, roughly 51% of them appearing once. Germline assignment: CDR1 LGHDT and CDR2 YNNKEL (reference sequence). The V and J ends lost 0 bases and 5 bases respectively, with 16 bases between them. This CDR3 is 16 amino acids long. The entry originates in a study of blood T cells in healthy people across ages. Study observations and caveats: Significant beta diversity loss was already apparent by age approximately 38, declining roughly linearly.

Sequencing input: blood. The sequence was obtained from a woman aged 55-70 years in good health. The chain recombines TRBV3-1 with TRBJ2-5; no firm D call. Here the CDR3 reads CASSQDLESPLETQYF. Written as DNA, the CDR3 is TGTGCCAGCAGCCAAGATCTTGAAAGCCCCCTGGAGACCCAGTACTTC.